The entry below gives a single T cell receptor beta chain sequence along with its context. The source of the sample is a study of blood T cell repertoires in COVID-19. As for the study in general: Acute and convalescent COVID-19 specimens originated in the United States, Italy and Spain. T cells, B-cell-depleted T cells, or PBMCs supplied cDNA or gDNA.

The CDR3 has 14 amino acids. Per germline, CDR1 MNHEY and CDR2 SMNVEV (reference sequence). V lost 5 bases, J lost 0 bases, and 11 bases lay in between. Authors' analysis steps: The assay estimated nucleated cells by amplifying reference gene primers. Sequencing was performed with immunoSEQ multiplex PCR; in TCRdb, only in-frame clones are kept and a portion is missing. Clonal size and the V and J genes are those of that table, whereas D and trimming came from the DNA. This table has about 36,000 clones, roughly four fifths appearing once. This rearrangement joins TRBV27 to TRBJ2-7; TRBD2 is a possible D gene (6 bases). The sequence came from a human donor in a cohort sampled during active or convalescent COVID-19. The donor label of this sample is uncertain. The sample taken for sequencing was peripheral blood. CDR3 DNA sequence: TGTGCCAGCAGTAAAAGCGGGTCCTCCTACGAGCAGTACTTC. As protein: CASSKSGSSYEQYF.